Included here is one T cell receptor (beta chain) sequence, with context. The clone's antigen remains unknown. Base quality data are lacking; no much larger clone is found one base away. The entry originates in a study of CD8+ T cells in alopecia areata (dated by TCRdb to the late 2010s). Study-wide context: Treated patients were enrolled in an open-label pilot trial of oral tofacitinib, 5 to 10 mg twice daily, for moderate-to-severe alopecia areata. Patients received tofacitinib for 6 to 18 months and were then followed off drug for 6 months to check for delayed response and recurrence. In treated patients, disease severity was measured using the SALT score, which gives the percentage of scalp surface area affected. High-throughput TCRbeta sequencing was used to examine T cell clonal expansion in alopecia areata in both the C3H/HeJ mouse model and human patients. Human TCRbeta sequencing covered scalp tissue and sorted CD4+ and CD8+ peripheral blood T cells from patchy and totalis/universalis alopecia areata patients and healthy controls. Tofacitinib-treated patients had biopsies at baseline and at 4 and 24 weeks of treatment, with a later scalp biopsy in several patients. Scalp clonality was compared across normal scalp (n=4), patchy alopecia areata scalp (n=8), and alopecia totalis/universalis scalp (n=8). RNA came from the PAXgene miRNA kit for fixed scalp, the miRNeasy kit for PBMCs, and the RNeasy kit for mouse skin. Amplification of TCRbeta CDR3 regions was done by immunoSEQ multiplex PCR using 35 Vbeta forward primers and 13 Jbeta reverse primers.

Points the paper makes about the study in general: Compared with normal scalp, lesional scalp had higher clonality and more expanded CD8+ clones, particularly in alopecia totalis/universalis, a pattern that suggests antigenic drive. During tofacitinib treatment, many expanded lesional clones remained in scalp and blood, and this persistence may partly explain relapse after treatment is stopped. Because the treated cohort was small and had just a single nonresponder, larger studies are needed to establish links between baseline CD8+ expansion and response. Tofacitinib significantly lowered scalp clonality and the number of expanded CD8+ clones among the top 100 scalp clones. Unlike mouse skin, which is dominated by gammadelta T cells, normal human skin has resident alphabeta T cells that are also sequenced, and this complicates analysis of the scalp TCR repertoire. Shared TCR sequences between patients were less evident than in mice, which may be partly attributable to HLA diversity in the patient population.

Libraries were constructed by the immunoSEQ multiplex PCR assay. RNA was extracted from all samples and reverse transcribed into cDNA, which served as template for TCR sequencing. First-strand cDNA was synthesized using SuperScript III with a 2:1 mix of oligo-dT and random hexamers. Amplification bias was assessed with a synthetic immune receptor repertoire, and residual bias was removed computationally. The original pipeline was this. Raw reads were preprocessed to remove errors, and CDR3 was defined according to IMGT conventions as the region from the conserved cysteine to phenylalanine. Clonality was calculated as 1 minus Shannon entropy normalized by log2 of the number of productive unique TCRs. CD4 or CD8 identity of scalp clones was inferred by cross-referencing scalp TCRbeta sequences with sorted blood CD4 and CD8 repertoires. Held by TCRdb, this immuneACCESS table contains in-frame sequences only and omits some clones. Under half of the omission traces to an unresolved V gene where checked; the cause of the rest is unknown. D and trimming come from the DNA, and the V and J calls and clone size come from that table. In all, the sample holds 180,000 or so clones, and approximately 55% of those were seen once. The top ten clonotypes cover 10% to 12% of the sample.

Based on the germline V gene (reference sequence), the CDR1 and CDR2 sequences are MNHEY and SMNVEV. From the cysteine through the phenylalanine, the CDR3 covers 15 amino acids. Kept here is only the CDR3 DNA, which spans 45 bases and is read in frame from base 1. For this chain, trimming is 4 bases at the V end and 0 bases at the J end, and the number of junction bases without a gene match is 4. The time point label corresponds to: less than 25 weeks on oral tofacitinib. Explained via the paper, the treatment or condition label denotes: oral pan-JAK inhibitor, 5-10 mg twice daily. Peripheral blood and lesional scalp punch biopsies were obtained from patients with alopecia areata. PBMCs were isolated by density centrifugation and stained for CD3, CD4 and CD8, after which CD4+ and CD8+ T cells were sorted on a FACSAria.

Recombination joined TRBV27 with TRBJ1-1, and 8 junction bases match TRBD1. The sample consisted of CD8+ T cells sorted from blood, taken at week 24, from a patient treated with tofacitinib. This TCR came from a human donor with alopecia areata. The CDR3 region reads CASSSQGAMNTEAFF. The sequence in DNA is TGTGCCAGCAGTTCCCAGGGGGCGATGAACACTGAAGCTTTCTTT.